This is a list of T cell receptor beta chains from one sample in a study of siplizumab effects on memory and regulatory T cells. Their specific antigens are unknown. Repertoires were generated with immunoSEQ multiplex PCR, while TCRdb's copy carries only in-frame clones and drops some. The top ten clones hold about 22% of a sample with about 10,000 clones, around 42% of them seen once. Source material: CFSE-low (dividing) CD4+ T cells sorted from an allogeneic mixed lymphocyte reaction. The receptors come from a human donor in good health; the cells came from an allogeneic mixed lymphocyte reaction. Both conserved end residues are part of each CDR3. The D gene is left open where the match is weak. Clone sizes are given selectively: once, few, many, or a class where the clone is expanded.

v_call	j_call	d_call	clone_size	cdr3_nt	cdr3_aa
TRBV5-8	TRBJ2-7	TRBD1	-	TGTGCCAGCAGCTATCCCAGGACAGGAGAGAAGCAGCAGTACTTC	CASSYPRTGEKQQYF
TRBV30	TRBJ2-5	TRBD2	few	TGTGCCTGGAGCACCGGTTCTAGCGGGAGCCTGGAGACCCAGTACTTC	CAWSTGSSGSLETQYF
TRBV28	TRBJ1-2	-	few	TGTGCCAGCGGAACCGTCACTATAGGACAGTCTCGGGGCTACACCTTC	CASGTVTIGQSRGYTF
TRBV6-5	TRBJ2-7	-	few	TGTGCCAGCAGTAAACGACAGGCCCAATTCTACGAGCAGTACTTC	CASSKRQAQFYEQYF
TRBV6-6	TRBJ2-7	TRBD2	-	TGTGCCAGCAGTTACTCGAGGACTAGCTCCTACGAGCAGTACTTC	CASSYSRTSSYEQYF
TRBV11-2	TRBJ2-5	-	few	TGTGCCAGCAGCTTTGGGGGGCGTGGGGCGCGGGAAGAGACCCAGTACTTC	CASSFGGRGAREETQYF
TRBV30	TRBJ2-5	TRBD2	-	TGTGCCTGGAGTCCCGGGGGGAGTTGGTGGGAGACCCAGTACTTC	CAWSPGGSWWETQYF
TRBV7-2	TRBJ2-7	-	-	TGTGCCAGCAGCTTAACCGGGGGTTCCGAGCAGTACTTC	CASSLTGGSEQYF
TRBV29-1	TRBJ1-1	-	medium-sized	TGCAGCGTTTCACGGGGGAACACTGAAGCTTTCTTT	CSVSRGNTEAFF
TRBV19	TRBJ2-5	-	-	TGTGCCAGTAGTATAGTCTTCGGCGGGCAAGAGACCCAGTACTTC	CASSIVFGGQETQYF
TRBV7-7	TRBJ2-7	-	-	TGTGCCAGCAGCTTAGGGTTTGAGCGGTTC	CASSLGFERF
TRBV6-1	TRBJ1-1	-	few	TGTGCCAGCGGACGTGGACGGACTGAAGCTTTCTTT	CASGRGRTEAFF
TRBV9	TRBJ1-1	-	-	TGTGCCAGCAGCGTAGTCGGTACTAACACTGAAGCTTTCTTT	CASSVVGTNTEAFF
TRBV5-1	TRBJ2-3	-	-	TGCGCCAGCAGCTTTGGACAAGCATGGGATACGCAGTATTTT	CASSFGQAWDTQYF
TRBV11-3	TRBJ2-3	-	few	TGTGCCAGCAGCTTCGGGGCTAGGAGAACAGATACGCAGTATTTT	CASSFGARRTDTQYF
TRBV11-2	TRBJ1-3	-	-	TGTGCCAGCAGCTTAGAAGTATCGGGAAACACCATATATTTT	CASSLEVSGNTIYF
TRBV7-8	TRBJ2-7	-	-	TGTGCCAGCAGCCCTCAGGTCTCACTCTACGAGCAGTACTTC	CASSPQVSLYEQYF
TRBV18	TRBJ1-1	TRBD1	-	TGTGCCAGCTCGGACAGGGTAAACCCCTCGCGTGAAGCTTTCTTT	CASSDRVNPSREAFF
TRBV28	TRBJ1-5	TRBD1	-	TGTGCCAGCAGCAAACCAGGGGGCAGGGCGAAGTCCCAGCATTTT	CASSKPGGRAKSQHF
TRBV5-1	TRBJ2-3	-	few	TGCGCCAGCAGCTTTCGGGATACGCAGTATTTT	CASSFRDTQYF
TRBV19	TRBJ2-3	-	-	TGTGCCAGTAGTACGACCTCCACAGATACGCAGTATTTT	CASSTTSTDTQYF
TRBV6-5	TRBJ2-1	-	-	TGTGCCAGCAGTTTACAAGCAGGGTCCTACAATGAGCAGTTCTTC	CASSLQAGSYNEQFF
TRBV2	TRBJ2-1	-	few	TGTGCCAGCAGCCCTAGGGGGTCTCAGCAGTTCTTC	CASSPRGSQQFF
TRBV7-3	TRBJ2-7	-	medium-sized	TGTGCCAGCAGCTTAACCGGGGGTTCCGAGCAGTACTTC	CASSLTGGSEQYF
TRBV7-9	TRBJ1-1	-	-	TGTGCCAGCAGACAAGAGGACAGCTCTGAAGCTTTCTTT	CASRQEDSSEAFF
TRBV10-3	TRBJ2-5	TRBD1	-	TGTGCCATCAGTGGACAGGGTGGGACCCAGTACTTC	CAISGQGGTQYF
TRBV11-2	TRBJ2-1	-	-	TGTGCCAGCAGTTTGATGTACTACAATGAGCAGTTCTTC	CASSLMYYNEQFF
TRBV7-8	TRBJ1-1	-	-	TGTGCCAGCAGCTCCCGTACCCCGGTTCGGGGAGGGATGGCTTTCTTT	CASSSRTPVRGGMAFF